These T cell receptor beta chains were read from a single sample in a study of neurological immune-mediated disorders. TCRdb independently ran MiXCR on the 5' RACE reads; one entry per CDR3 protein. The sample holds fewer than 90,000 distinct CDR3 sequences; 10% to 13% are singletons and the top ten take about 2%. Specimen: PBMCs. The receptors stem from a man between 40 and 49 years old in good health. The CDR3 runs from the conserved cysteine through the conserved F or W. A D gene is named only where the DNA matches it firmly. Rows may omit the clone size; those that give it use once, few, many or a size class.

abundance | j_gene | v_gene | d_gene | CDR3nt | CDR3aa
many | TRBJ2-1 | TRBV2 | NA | TGTGCCAGCTTAGAGTGGGGTAGCGACAATGAGCAGTTCTTC | CASLEWGSDNEQFF
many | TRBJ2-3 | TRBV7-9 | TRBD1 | TGTGCCAGCAGCTCCTCGGGACAGGGGGCCGTAGATACGCAGTATTTT | CASSSSGQGAVDTQYF
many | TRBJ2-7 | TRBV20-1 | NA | TGCAGTGCTAGAGATATTAGGCGGACAACCTACGAGCAGTACTTC | CSARDIRRTTYEQYF
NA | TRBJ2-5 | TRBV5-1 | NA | TGCGCCAGCAGCTTGTTGTCAGGGTCCGGGGAGACCCAGTACTTC | CASSLLSGSGETQYF
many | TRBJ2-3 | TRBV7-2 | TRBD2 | TGTGCCAGCAGCTTAATTTCCGGGACTATCAAAGATACGCAGTATTTT | CASSLISGTIKDTQYF
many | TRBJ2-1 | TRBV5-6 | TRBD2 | TGTGCCAGCAGCTTTCCGGGGGGAGAGCAGTTCTTC | CASSFPGGEQFF
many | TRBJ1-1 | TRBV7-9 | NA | TGTGCCAGCAGCTTAGAAAGCCGCGGCACTGAAGCTTTCTTT | CASSLESRGTEAFF
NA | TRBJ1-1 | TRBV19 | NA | TGTGCCAGTAGTCCCCCGGCCAGAATGAACACTGAAGCTTTCTTT | CASSPPARMNTEAFF
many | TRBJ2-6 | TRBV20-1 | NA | TGCAGTGCTGAGCCTAACGTCCTGACTTTC | CSAEPNVLTF
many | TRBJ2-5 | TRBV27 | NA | TGTGCCAGCAGTTTATCAACGATTAGGAAGACCCAGTACTTC | CASSLSTIRKTQYF
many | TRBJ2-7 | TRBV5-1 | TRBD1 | TGCGCCAGCAGCGACGGGACAGGGGGTATATCCGAGCAGTACTTC | CASSDGTGGISEQYF
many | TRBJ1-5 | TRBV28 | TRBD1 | TGTGCCAGCAGGCCCGGGACAGGGCATCAGCCCCAGCATTTT | CASRPGTGHQPQHF
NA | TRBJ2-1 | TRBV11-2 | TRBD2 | TGTGCCAGCAGCTGGACTAGCGGGGGGATATACAATGAGCAGTTCTTC | CASSWTSGGIYNEQFF
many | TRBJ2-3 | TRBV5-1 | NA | TGCGCCAGCAGCTTGGTCGCCGGGAGAACGGATACGCAGTATTTT | CASSLVAGRTDTQYF
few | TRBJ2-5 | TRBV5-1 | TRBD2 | TGCGCCAGCAGCTTGGGGCGGGGGGACCAAGAGACCCAGTACTTC | CASSLGRGDQETQYF
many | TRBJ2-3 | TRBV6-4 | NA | TGTGCCAGCAGTTCCGGAGGGCAGAACACAGATACGCAGTATTTT | CASSSGGQNTDTQYF
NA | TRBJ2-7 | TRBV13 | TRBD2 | TGTGCCAGCAGCCGAGGACTAGCGGGGAATACCCGCGAGCAGTACTTC | CASSRGLAGNTREQYF
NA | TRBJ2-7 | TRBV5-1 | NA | TGCGCCAGCAGCTGGGGGGACAAGGGCGACGAGCAGTACTTC | CASSWGDKGDEQYF
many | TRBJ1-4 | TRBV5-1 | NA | TGCGCCAGCAGCACGGGGGCCTTTAATGAAAAACTGTTTTTT | CASSTGAFNEKLFF
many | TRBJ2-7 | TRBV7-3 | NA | TGTGCCAGCAGCCAAACAGGGATGGGCGAGCAGTACTTC | CASSQTGMGEQYF
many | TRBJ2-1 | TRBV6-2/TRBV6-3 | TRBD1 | TGTGCCAGCAGTCGGGACAGTTACAATGAGCAGTTCTTC | CASSRDSYNEQFF
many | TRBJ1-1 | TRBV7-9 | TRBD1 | TGTGCCAGCAGTGACAGGGCCGACACTGAAGCTTTCTTT | CASSDRADTEAFF
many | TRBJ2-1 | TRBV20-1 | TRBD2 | TGCAGTGCTAGAAGACTAGCGGGGTACAATGAGCAGTTCTTC | CSARRLAGYNEQFF
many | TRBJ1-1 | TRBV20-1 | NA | TGCAGTGCTCCCCACCGGGAGCCGGGTGAAGCTTTCTTT | CSAPHREPGEAFF
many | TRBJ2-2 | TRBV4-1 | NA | TGCGCCAGCAGCCAGGGGGCAGGAACCGGGGAGCTGTTTTTT | CASSQGAGTGELFF
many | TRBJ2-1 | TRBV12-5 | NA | TGTGCTAGTGGCCTTCTGGATGAGCAGTTCTTC | CASGLLDEQFF
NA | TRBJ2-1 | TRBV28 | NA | NA | CASSFYICSARLAGTGGRYNEQFF
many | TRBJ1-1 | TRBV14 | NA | TGTGCCAGCAGCCAAGGGGGTACTGAAGCTTTCTTT | CASSQGGTEAFF
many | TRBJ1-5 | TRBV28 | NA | TGTGCCAGCAGTTTACTACAGGGAGGGAATCAGCCCCAGCATTTT | CASSLLQGGNQPQHF
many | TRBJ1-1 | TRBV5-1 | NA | TGCGCCAGCAGCGCCTCCGGGACGCCAAGACCAAACACTGAAGCTTTCTTT | CASSASGTPRPNTEAFF
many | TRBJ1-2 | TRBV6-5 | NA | TGTGCCAGCAGCCCTGGACAGCCAAGGGGCTACACCTTC | CASSPGQPRGYTF
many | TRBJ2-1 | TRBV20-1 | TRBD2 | TGCAGTGCTAGAGTCACTAGCGGGACCTCCTACAATGAGCAGTTCTTC | CSARVTSGTSYNEQFF
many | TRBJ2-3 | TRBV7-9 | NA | TGTGCCATCGTAGTGGGTAGCACAGATACGCAGTATTTT | CAIVVGSTDTQYF
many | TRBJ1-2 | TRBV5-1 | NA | TGCGCCAGCAGCCTAACAGTTTCCTATGGCTACACCTTC | CASSLTVSYGYTF
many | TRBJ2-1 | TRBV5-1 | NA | TGCGCCAGCAGCGGCGGGACAGCCTACAATGAGCAGTTCTTC | CASSGGTAYNEQFF
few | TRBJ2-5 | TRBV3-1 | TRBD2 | TGTGCCAGCAGCCAAGATTGGGACTACTATCGTGAGACCCAGTACTTC | CASSQDWDYYRETQYF
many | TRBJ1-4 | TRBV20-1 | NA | TGCAGTGCTAGAGATTGGGCAGGCGAAAAACTGTTTTTT | CSARDWAGEKLFF
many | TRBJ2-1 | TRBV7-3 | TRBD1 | TGTGCCAGCAGCGAATGGACAGGGAGAAATGAGCAGTTCTTC | CASSEWTGRNEQFF
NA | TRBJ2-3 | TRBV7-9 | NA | TGTGCCAGCAGCTTAGGGATGGGAGCGGACCCTGCCGGGGCGTTCACAGATACGCAGTATTTT | CASSLGMGADPAGAFTDTQYF
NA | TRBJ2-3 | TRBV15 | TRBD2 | TGTGCCACCAGCAGAGATCGGGAGGGGAGCGGGACGCAGTATTTT | CATSRDREGSGTQYF
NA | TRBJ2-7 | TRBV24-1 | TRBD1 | TGTGCCACCAGCGATCCCGGGACAGGGTCCTACGAGCAGCACTTC | CATSDPGTGSYEQHF
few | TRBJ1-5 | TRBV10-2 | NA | TGCGCCAGCAGTGAGCCTAATCGGGGGCTCAATCAGCCCCAGCATTTT | CASSEPNRGLNQPQHF
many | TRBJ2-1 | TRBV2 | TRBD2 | TGTGCCAGCGCAACGACTAGCGGGGCGTACAATGAGCAGTTCTTC | CASATTSGAYNEQFF
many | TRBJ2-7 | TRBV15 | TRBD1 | TGTGCCACCGGACGTGTTGTAGGACAGGGGTCGAGGGAGCAGTACTTC | CATGRVVGQGSREQYF
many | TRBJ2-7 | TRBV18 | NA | TGTGCCAGCTCACAGAGGGGACCGCCGTACTACGAGCAGTACTTC | CASSQRGPPYYEQYF
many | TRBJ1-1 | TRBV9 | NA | TGTGCCAGCAGCGTAGACACGGGTCATAGCACTGAAGCTTTCTTT | CASSVDTGHSTEAFF
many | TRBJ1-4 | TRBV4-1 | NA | TGCGCCAGCAGCCGACTCTTAGGGGAAAAACTGTTTTTT | CASSRLLGEKLFF
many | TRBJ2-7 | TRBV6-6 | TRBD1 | TGTGCCAGCAGTTACGGGACAGGGGCGGGGGAGCAGTACTTC | CASSYGTGAGEQYF
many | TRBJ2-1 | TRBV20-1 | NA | TGCAGTGCTAGAGCAGAACTCAAATCGAGAGGTGAGCAGTTCTTC | CSARAELKSRGEQFF
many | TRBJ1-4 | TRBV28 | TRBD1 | TGTGCCAGCAGTTTACGGTTGGCGGGACAGGGCTCGAAATACAGATATGAAAAACTGTTTTTT | CASSLRLAGQGSKYRYEKLFF
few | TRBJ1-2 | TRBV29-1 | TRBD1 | TGCAGCGTTGGACAGGGGGCTGACGGCTACACCTTC | CSVGQGADGYTF
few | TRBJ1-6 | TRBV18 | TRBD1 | TGTGCCAGCTCACCAACGACAGGGGGGAATATGTATTCACCCCTCCACTTT | CASSPTTGGNMYSPLHF